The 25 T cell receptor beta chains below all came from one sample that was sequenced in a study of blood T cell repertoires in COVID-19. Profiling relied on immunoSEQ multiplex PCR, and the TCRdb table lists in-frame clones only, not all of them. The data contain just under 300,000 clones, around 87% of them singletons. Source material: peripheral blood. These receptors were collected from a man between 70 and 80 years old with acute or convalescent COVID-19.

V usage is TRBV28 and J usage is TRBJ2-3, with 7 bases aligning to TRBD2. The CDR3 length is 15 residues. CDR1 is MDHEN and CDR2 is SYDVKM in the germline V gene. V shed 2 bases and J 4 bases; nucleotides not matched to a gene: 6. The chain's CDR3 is CASSLTGGRADTQYF. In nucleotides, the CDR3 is TGTGCCAGCAGTTTAACGGGGGGAAGGGCAGATACGCAGTATTTT.

CDR3 residues: CASSLAGTRDEKLFF. The CDR3 DNA reads TGTGCCAGCAGCTTGGCCGGGACACGTGATGAAAAACTGTTTTTT. The rearrangement uses TRBV5-4 and TRBJ1-4; D is possibly TRBD1 (6 bases). Trimming removed 0 bases at V and 6 bases at J, with 12 bases between. Germline assignment: CDR1 SGHNT and CDR2 YYREEE (reference sequence). There are 15 residues in the CDR3.

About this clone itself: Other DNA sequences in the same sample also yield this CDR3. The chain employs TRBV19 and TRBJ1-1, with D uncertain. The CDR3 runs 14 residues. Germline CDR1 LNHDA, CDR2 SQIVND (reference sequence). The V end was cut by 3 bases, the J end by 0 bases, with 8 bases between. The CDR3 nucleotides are TGTGCCAGTAGTATCGAGGGAATGAACACTGAAGCTTTCTTT. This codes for CASSIEGMNTEAFF.

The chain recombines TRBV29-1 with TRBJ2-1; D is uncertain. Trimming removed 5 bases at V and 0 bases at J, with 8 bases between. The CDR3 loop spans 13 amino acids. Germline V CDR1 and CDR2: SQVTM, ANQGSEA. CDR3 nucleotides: TGCAGCGTTAAGCCGAACTCCTACAATGAGCAGTTCTTC. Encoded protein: CSVKPNSYNEQFF.

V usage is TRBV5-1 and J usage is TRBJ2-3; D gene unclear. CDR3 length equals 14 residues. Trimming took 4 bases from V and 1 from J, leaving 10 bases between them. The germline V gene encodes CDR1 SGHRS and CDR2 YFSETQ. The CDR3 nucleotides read TGCGCCAGCAGCCTCCAGATACGCACAGATACGCAGTATTTT. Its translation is CASSLQIRTDTQYF. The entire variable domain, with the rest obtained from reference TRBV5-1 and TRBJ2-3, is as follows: KAGVTQTPRYLIKTRGQQVTLSCSPISGHRSVSWYQQTPGQGLQFLFEYFSETQRNKGNFPGRFSGRQFSNSRSEMNVSTLELGDSALYLCASSLQIRTDTQYFGPGTRLTVL.

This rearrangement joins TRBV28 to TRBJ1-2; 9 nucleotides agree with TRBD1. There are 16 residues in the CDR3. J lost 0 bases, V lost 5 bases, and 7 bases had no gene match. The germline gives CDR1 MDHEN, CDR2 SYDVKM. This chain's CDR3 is CASSPGQGVANYGYTF. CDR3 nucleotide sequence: TGTGCCAGCAGTCCGGGACAGGGAGTGGCTAACTATGGCTACACCTTC.

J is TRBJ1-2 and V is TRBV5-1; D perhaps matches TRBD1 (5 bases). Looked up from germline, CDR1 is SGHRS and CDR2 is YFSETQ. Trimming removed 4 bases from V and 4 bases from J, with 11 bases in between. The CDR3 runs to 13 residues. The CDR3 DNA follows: TGCGCCAGCAGCCAGGGTATCTTCTATGGCTACACCTTC. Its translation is CASSQGIFYGYTF.

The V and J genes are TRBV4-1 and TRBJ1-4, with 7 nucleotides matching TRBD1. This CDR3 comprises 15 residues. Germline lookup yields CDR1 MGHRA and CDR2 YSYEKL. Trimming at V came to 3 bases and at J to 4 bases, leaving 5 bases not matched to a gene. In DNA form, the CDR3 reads TGCGCCAGCAGCCACGAAACAGGGGTTAATGAAAAACTGTTTTTT. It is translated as CASSHETGVNEKLFF.

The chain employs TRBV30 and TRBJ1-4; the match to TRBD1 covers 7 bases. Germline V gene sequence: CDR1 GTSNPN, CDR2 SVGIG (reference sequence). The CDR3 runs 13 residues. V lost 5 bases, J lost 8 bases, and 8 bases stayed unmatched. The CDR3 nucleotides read TGTGCCTGGCGACAGGGCGGACGGGAAAAACTGTTTTTT. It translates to CAWRQGGREKLFF.

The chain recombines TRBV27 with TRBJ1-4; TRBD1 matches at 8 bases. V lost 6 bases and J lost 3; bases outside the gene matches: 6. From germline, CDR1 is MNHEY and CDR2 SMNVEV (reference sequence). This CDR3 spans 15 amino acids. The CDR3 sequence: CASRLQGGSNEKLFF. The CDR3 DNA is TGTGCCAGCAGATTACAGGGGGGTTCTAATGAAAAACTGTTTTTT. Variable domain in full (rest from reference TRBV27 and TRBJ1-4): EAQVTQNPRYLITVTGKKLTVTCSQNMNHEYMSWYRQDPGLGLRQIYYSMNVEVTDKGDVPEGYKVSRKEKRNFPLILESPSPNQTSLYFCASRLQGGSNEKLFFGSGTQLSVL.

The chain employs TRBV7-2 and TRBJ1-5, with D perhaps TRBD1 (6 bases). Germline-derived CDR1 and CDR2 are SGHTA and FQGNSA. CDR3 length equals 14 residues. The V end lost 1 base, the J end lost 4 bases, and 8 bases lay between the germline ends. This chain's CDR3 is CASSLDRENQPQHF. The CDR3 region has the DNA TGTGCCAGCAGCTTAGACAGGGAGAATCAGCCCCAGCATTTT. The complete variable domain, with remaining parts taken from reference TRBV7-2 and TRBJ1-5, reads GAGVSQSPSNKVTEKGKDVELRCDPISGHTALYWYRQSLGQGLEFLIYFQGNSAPDKSGLPSDRFSAERTGGSVSTLTIQRTQQEDSAVYLCASSLDRENQPQHFGDGTRLSIL.

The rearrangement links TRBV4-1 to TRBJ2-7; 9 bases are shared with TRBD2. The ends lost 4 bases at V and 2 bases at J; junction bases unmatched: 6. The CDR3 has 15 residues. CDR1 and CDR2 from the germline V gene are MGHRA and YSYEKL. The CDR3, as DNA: TGCGCCAGCAGCCTCACTAGCGGGTTTGCCTACGAGCAGTACTTC. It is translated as CASSLTSGFAYEQYF.

DNA of the CDR3: TGTGCCTGGAGTGCCCTACTGGAGTACGAGCAGTACTTC. This sequence encodes CAWSALLEYEQYF. The chain joins TRBV30 to TRBJ2-7; no firm D call. Germline-derived CDR1 and CDR2 are GTSNPN and SVGIG (reference sequence). The V and J ends lost 1 base and 4 bases respectively, with 11 bases between them. CDR3 length: 13 amino acids.

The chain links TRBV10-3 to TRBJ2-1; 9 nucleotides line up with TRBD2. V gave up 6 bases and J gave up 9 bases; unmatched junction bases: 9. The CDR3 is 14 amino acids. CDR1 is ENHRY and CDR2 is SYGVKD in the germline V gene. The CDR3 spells CAISGRGSGGEQFF. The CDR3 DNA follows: TGTGCCATCAGCGGGAGGGGTAGCGGGGGTGAGCAGTTCTTC.

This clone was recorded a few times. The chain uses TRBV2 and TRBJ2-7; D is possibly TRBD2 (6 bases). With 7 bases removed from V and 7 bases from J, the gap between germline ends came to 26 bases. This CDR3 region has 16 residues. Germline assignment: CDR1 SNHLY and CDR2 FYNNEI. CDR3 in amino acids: CASTSPEGTPLAEQYF. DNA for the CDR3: TGTGCCAGCACCTCCCCGGAGGGGACTCCCCTCGCTGAGCAGTACTTC.

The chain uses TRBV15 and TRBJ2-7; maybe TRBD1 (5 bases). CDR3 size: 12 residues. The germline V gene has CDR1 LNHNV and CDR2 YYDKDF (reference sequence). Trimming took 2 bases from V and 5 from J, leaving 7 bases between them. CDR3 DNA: TGTGCCACCAGCAGAAGGGGCCACGAGCAGTACTTC. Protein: CATSRRGHEQYF.

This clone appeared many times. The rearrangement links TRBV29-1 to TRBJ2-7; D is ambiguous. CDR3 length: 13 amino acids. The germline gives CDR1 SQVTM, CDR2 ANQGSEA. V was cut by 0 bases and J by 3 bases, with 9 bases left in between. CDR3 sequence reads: CSVEDVPVYEQYF. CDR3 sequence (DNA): TGCAGCGTTGAAGATGTACCAGTCTACGAGCAGTACTTC.

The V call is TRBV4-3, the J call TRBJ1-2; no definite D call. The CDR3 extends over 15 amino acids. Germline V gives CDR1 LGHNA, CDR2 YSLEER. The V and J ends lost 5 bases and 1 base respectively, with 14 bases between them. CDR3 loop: CASSSGGLRNYGYTF. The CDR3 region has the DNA TGCGCCAGCAGCTCGGGTGGTCTGCGTAACTATGGCTACACCTTC.

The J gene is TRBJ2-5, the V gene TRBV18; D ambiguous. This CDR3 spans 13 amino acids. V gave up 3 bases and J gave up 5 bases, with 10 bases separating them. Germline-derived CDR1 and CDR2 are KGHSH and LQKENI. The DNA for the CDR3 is TGTGCCAGCTCACCTCCCTCCGGGGAGACCCAGTACTTC. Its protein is CASSPPSGETQYF.

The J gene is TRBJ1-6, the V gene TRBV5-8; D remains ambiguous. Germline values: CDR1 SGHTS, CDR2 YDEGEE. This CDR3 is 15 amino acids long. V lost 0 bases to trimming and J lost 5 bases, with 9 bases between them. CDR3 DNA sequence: TGTGCCAGCAGCTTGGTTGGCCCCGATAATTCACCCCTCCACTTT. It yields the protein CASSLVGPDNSPLHF.

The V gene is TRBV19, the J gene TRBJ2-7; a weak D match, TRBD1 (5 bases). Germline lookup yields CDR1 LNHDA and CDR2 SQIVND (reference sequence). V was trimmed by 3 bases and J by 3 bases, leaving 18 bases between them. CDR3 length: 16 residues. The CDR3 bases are TGTGCCAGTAGTATGGTGTTAGGGGCCGCGTTCTACGAGCAGTACTTC. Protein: CASSMVLGAAFYEQYF.

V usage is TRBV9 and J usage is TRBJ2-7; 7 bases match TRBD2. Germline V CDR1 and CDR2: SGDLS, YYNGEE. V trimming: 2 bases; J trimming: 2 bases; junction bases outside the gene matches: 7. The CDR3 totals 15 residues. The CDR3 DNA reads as TGTGCCAGCAGCGTCAGCGCTAGCGGTACCTACGAGCAGTACTTC. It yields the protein CASSVSASGTYEQYF.

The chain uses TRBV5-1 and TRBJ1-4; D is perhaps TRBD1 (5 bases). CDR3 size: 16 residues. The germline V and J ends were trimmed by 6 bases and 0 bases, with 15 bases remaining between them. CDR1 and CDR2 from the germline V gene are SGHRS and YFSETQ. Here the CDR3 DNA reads TGCGCCAGCACCTCGGGGAGGGGAGCAACTAATGAAAAACTGTTTTTT. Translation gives CASTSGRGATNEKLFF.

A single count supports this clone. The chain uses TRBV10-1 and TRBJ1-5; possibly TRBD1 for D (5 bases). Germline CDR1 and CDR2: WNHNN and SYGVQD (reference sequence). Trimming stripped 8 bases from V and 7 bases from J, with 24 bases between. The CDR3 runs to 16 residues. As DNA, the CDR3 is TGCGCCAGCCCCCTGGGAGGCAGGGAGGTAAGGCAGCCCCAGCATTTT. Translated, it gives CASPLGGREVRQPQHF.

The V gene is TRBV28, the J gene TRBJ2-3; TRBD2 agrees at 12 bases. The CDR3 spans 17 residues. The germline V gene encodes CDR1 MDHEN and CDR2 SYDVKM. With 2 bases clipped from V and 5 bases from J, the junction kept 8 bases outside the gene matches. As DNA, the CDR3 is TGTGCCAGCAGTTTAGACGGGACTAGCGGGTATATAGATACGCAGTATTTT. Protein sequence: CASSLDGTSGYIDTQYF.